Each of the 27 T cell receptor beta chains below was sequenced from the same sample in a study of blood T cell repertoires in COVID-19. Profiling relied on immunoSEQ multiplex PCR, and the TCRdb table lists in-frame clones only, not all of them. The sample contains approximately 61,000 clones, 85% of which appear only once. Sequencing was performed on peripheral blood. Receptor source: a man between 65 and 85 years old with acute or convalescent COVID-19.

CDR3 coding DNA: TGTGCCAGCAGCCAAGCCACAGCAAACTCGAACACTGAAGCTTTCTTT. Protein sequence: CASSQATANSNTEAFF. The rearrangement links TRBV4-2 to TRBJ1-1; D gene uncertain. The germline CDR1 and CDR2 sequences are LGHNA and YNFKEQ. The germline V and J ends were trimmed by 1 base and 1 base, with 13 bases remaining between them. The CDR3 runs to 16 residues.

The chain recombines TRBV5-6 with TRBJ2-7, with a weak D call TRBD2 (6 bases). The CDR3 is made up of 15 amino acids. CDR1 SGHDT and CDR2 YYEEEE come from the germline V gene. V dropped 3 bases and J dropped 6 bases, with 19 bases sitting between them. CDR3 sequence (DNA): TGTGCCAGCAGCTCCCGGGGCTTGGGGCGGGGCGAGCAGTACTTC. Its translation: CASSSRGLGRGEQYF.

The chain combines TRBV9 with TRBJ2-1; 8 positions match TRBD2. This CDR3 region has 16 residues. The germline CDR1 and CDR2 sequences are SGDLS and YYNGEE. Trimming took 0 bases from V and 7 from J; bases not matched to a gene: 9. The CDR3 reads CASSVVGSGVGNEQFF. CDR3 DNA sequence: TGTGCCAGCAGCGTAGTGGGTAGCGGGGTGGGGAATGAGCAGTTCTTC.

The chain combines TRBV5-1 with TRBJ1-5, with a tentative D call TRBD1 (5 bases). Germline-derived CDR1 and CDR2 are SGHRS and YFSETQ. The CDR3 spans 13 residues. V lost 0 bases, J lost 5 bases, and 6 bases lay in between. Here the CDR3 DNA reads TGCGCCAGCAGCTTGGGGGGGGATCAGCCCCAGCATTTT. This codes for CASSLGGDQPQHF.

The J gene is TRBJ2-5, the V gene TRBV19, with D possibly being TRBD1 (6 bases). The V gene lost 10 bases and the J gene lost 4 bases, with 22 bases spanning the gap. Germline V gene sequence: CDR1 LNHDA, CDR2 SQIVND (reference sequence). The CDR3 consists of 15 residues. The CDR3, as DNA: TGTGCCACCGGACGGACGACAGGTATTGGAGAGACCCAGTACTTC. Encoded protein: CATGRTTGIGETQYF. The full variable domain, rest sourced from reference TRBV19 and TRBJ2-5, is DGGITQSPKYLFRKEGQNVTLSCEQNLNHDAMYWYRQDPGQGLRLIYYSQIVNDFQKGDIAEGYSVSREKKESFPLTVTSAQKNPTAFYLCATGRTTGIGETQYFGPGTRLLVL.

CDR3: CASSYRAGQQPQHF. In DNA form, the CDR3 reads TGTGCCAGCAGTTACCGGGCAGGGCAACAGCCCCAGCATTTT. The chain joins TRBV6-2 or TRBV6-3 to TRBJ1-5; weak D call: TRBD1 (5 bases). Germline loops: CDR1 MNHEY, CDR2 SVGEGT. V dropped 2 bases and J dropped 7 bases, with 12 bases sitting between them. CDR3 size: 14 residues.

The chain is built from TRBV5-4 and TRBJ2-3; possibly TRBD1 for D (5 bases). The germline V and J ends were trimmed by 4 bases and 3 bases, with 12 bases remaining between them. This CDR3 has 14 amino acids. The germline CDR1 and CDR2 sequences are SGHNT and YYREEE (reference sequence). The CDR3: CASSRRDSTDTQYF. The CDR3 DNA sequence: TGTGCCAGCAGCCGCAGGGATTCTACAGATACGCAGTATTTT. The full variable domain, completed using reference TRBV5-4 and TRBJ2-3, is ETGVTQSPTHLIKTRGQQVTLRCSSQSGHNTVSWYQQALGQGPQFIFQYYREEENGRGNFPPRFSGLQFPNYSSELNVNALELDDSALYLCASSRRDSTDTQYFGPGTRLTVL.

The CDR3 spells CASSYSDISNTEAFF. The CDR3 DNA sequence: TGCGCCAGCAGCTATTCGGACATCTCGAACACTGAAGCTTTCTTT. The chain couples TRBV5-1 to TRBJ1-1; D is perhaps TRBD1 (5 bases). Germline values: CDR1 SGHRS, CDR2 YFSETQ. The CDR3 has 15 residues. V lost 3 bases and J 1 base, leaving 13 bases between the germline ends.

The chain recombines TRBV18 with TRBJ2-7; 8 bases line up with TRBD1. This CDR3 is 15 amino acids long. The germline V gene has CDR1 KGHSH and CDR2 LQKENI. The V segment lost 3 bases and the J segment 2 bases; nucleotides outside the gene matches: 6. The CDR3 reads CASSPYGQGPYEQYF. In nucleotides, the CDR3 is TGTGCCAGCTCACCCTATGGACAGGGCCCCTACGAGCAGTACTTC.

This chain connects TRBV20-1 to TRBJ1-4; D gene uncertain. This CDR3 is 11 amino acids long. The ends were cut back, 4 bases at V and 5 bases at J, with 5 bases in the middle. The germline CDR1 and CDR2 sequences are DFQATT and SNEGSKA (reference sequence). Here the CDR3 DNA reads TGCAGTGCTAAGGAGAATGAAAAACTGTTTTTT. Encoded protein: CSAKENEKLFF.

The rearrangement links TRBV10-2 to TRBJ1-6; D is perhaps TRBD1 (6 bases). Trimming removed 6 bases from V and 7 bases from J, with 13 bases in between. CDR3 length equals 14 residues. CDR1 is WSHSY, CDR2 SAAADI, per germline. CDR3 bases: TGCGCCAGCAGGGCAGGGGTGCGCAATTCACCCCTCCACTTT. As protein: CASRAGVRNSPLHF.

The rearrangement uses TRBV6-2 or TRBV6-3 and TRBJ2-5; TRBD2 matches at 8 bases. The CDR3 is made up of 16 amino acids. V was pared by 5 bases and J by 2 bases, with 10 bases of the junction left unmatched. Per germline, CDR1 MNHEY and CDR2 SVGEGT. Here the CDR3 DNA reads TGTGCCAGCAGTAGCGGGGGAGCCGGATGGCAAGAGACCCAGTACTTC. Translated: CASSSGGAGWQETQYF.

The chain has TRBV19 and TRBJ2-5; maybe TRBD2 (6 bases). The CDR3 is 14 residues long. The V gene lost 5 bases and the J gene lost 3 bases, with 13 bases spanning the gap. Germline V lookup: CDR1 LNHDA, CDR2 SQIVND (reference sequence). The CDR3 coding sequence is TGTGCCAGTAGTCCCCTTTGGGGGGAAGAGACCCAGTACTTC. This encodes CASSPLWGEETQYF.

The V and J genes are TRBV7-2 and TRBJ2-6, with 11 bases lining up with TRBD1. Germline CDR1 reads SGHTA; CDR2 reads FQGNSA. J gave up 2 bases and V 3 bases, and 3 bases lay outside the gene matches. The CDR3 covers 17 residues. The CDR3 loop is CASSFWTGGAGANVLTF. The DNA of the CDR3 is TGTGCCAGCAGCTTCTGGACAGGGGGCGCTGGGGCCAACGTCCTGACTTTC. Based on the CDR3 plus reference TRBV7-2 and TRBJ2-6, the full variable domain is GAGVSQSPSNKVTEKGKDVELRCDPISGHTALYWYRQSLGQGLEFLIYFQGNSAPDKSGLPSDRFSAERTGGSVSTLTIQRTQQEDSAVYLCASSFWTGGAGANVLTFGAGSRLTVL.

V is TRBV11-1 and J is TRBJ2-3; TRBD1 agrees at 8 bases. In germline, CDR1 is SGHAT, CDR2 FQDESV (reference sequence). Trimming took 5 bases from V and 5 from J; bases not matched to a gene: 6. CDR3 size: 14 residues. Here the CDR3 DNA reads TGTGCCAGCAGCCCACAACAGGGGGGAGATACGCAGTATTTT. The encoded protein is CASSPQQGGDTQYF.

The chain carries TRBV7-2 and TRBJ1-2; unclear D gene. Trimming stripped 5 bases from V and 3 bases from J, with 7 bases between. The germline CDR1 and CDR2 sequences are SGHTA and FQGNSA. The CDR3 has 12 amino acids. The CDR3 region is CASSREDYGYTF. CDR3 DNA sequence: TGTGCCAGCAGCCGAGAAGACTATGGCTACACCTTC.

The chain is built from TRBV9 and TRBJ2-7; TRBD1 matches at 10 bases. V shed 4 bases, J shed 3 bases, and the junction held 7 bases outside the gene matches. Germline CDR1 and CDR2: SGDLS and YYNGEE. The CDR3 length is 15 residues. The CDR3 region is CASSPDRGELYEQYF. The CDR3 bases are TGTGCCAGCAGCCCGGACAGGGGGGAGCTCTACGAGCAGTACTTC.

CDR3 loop: CASSHSLFNYGYTF. In DNA, the CDR3 is TGTGCCAGCAGTCACAGCCTTTTTAACTATGGCTACACCTTC. V and J are TRBV6-6 and TRBJ1-2; D remains ambiguous. Germline V gives CDR1 MNHNY, CDR2 SVGAGI (reference sequence). V was cut by 5 bases and J by 1 base, with 11 bases left in between. This CDR3 comprises 14 residues.

The chain joins TRBV2 to TRBJ2-1, with D possibly being TRBD2 (6 bases). The CDR3 length is 13 residues. CDR1 SNHLY and CDR2 FYNNEI come from the germline V gene. Trimming shortened V by 6 bases and J by 4 bases, and 10 bases separated the two germline ends. Here the CDR3 DNA reads TGTGCCAGCAGGGCGGGACCGTACAATGAGCAGTTCTTC. It specifies CASRAGPYNEQFF. The full variable domain, its missing parts supplied by reference TRBV2 and TRBJ2-1, is EPEVTQTPSHQVTQMGQEVILRCVPISNHLYFYWYRQILGQKVEFLVSFYNNEISEKSEIFDDQFSVERPDGSNFTLKIRSTKLEDSAMYFCASRAGPYNEQFFGPGTRLTVL.

The chain carries TRBV28 and TRBJ2-7; 7 nucleotides align to TRBD1. Per the germline V gene, CDR1 is MDHEN and CDR2 is SYDVKM. The CDR3 loop spans 14 amino acids. V trimming: 6 bases; J trimming: 7 bases; junction bases outside the gene matches: 12. As DNA, the CDR3 is TGTGCCAGCAGCCCCCCCCCACAGGGGTGGGAGCAGTACTTC. Translation gives CASSPPPQGWEQYF.

The rearrangement links TRBV9 to TRBJ1-1; 8 bases match TRBD1. The V gene's germline CDR1 is SGDLS and CDR2 YYNGEE. The CDR3 sequence is 14 residues long. J was trimmed by 5 bases and V by 4 bases; bases with no gene match: 7. The chain's CDR3 is CASSPDREKTEAFF. DNA for the CDR3: TGTGCCAGCAGCCCGGACAGGGAGAAGACTGAAGCTTTCTTT. Based on the CDR3 plus reference TRBV9 and TRBJ1-1, the full variable domain is DSGVTQTPKHLITATGQRVTLRCSPRSGDLSVYWYQQSLDQGLQFLIQYYNGEERAKGNILERFSAQQFPDLHSELNLSSLELGDSALYFCASSPDREKTEAFFGQGTRLTVV.

The chain joins TRBV19 to TRBJ2-7; 9 positions match TRBD1. The V gene end was trimmed by 5 bases and the J gene end by 4 bases; junction bases not matched to a gene: 9. Germline V gene data show CDR1 as LNHDA and CDR2 as SQIVND (reference sequence). This CDR3 contains 15 residues. The CDR3 protein is CASSEPGQGRYEQYF. The CDR3 bases are TGTGCCAGTAGTGAACCGGGACAGGGAAGGTACGAGCAGTACTTC.

V gene TRBV5-1 combines with J gene TRBJ2-1, with TRBD1 identical over 9 bases. V was clipped by 3 bases and J by 9 bases; unmatched bases: 10. The CDR3 has 15 residues. Germline V lookup: CDR1 SGHRS, CDR2 YFSETQ. For the CDR3, the DNA is TGCGCCAGCAGCTCCCGGGACAGGGACTATAGTGAGCAGTTCTTC. Translating it yields CASSSRDRDYSEQFF.

The rearrangement uses TRBV28 and TRBJ2-5, with TRBD1 identical over 9 bases. CDR1 is MDHEN and CDR2 is SYDVKM in the germline V gene. This CDR3 is built from 15 residues. V gave up 2 bases and J gave up 3 bases; unmatched junction bases: 4. The CDR3 loop is CASSLPGQGKETQYF. In nucleotides, the CDR3 is TGTGCCAGCAGTTTACCGGGACAGGGAAAAGAGACCCAGTACTTC. Based on the CDR3 plus reference TRBV28 and TRBJ2-5, the full variable domain is DVKVTQSSRYLVKRTGEKVFLECVQDMDHENMFWYRQDPGLGLRLIYFSYDVKMKEKGDIPEGYSVSREKKERFSLILESASTNQTSMYLCASSLPGQGKETQYFGPGTRLLVL.

This clone occurred once. V usage is TRBV5-1 and J usage is TRBJ1-2; tentatively, D is TRBD1 (5 bases). V gave up 3 bases and J gave up 6 bases, with 15 bases separating them. The CDR3 covers 14 residues. CDR1 and CDR2 from the germline V gene are SGHRS and YFSETQ. CDR3 sequence: CASSSWRGEDGYTF. The CDR3 coding sequence is TGCGCCAGCAGCTCCTGGCGGGGGGAGGATGGCTACACCTTC.

The chain joins TRBV7-6 to TRBJ2-2, with 8 bases aligning to TRBD1. The CDR3 covers 17 residues. Per the germline V gene, CDR1 is SGHVS and CDR2 is FNYEAQ. Trimming removed 1 base from V and 1 base from J; junction bases left unmatched: 5. The DNA of the CDR3 is TGTGCCAGCAGCTTAGGCCCGGGACAGGAGAACACCGGGGAGCTGTTTTTT. It encodes CASSLGPGQENTGELFF.

In this sample, this clone turned up once. The rearrangement joins TRBV7-8 to TRBJ1-5; D might be TRBD1 (5 bases). V was cut by 2 bases and J by 2 bases, with 10 bases left in between. This CDR3 is 15 amino acids long. CDR1 is SGHVS, CDR2 FQNEAQ, per germline. This chain's CDR3 is CASSLRGLGNQPQHF. The CDR3 DNA sequence: TGTGCCAGCAGCTTAAGGGGTTTAGGCAATCAGCCCCAGCATTTT.